The subject of this entry is one T cell receptor beta chain. The sample comes from a study of healthy donors' naive CD4 and CD8 T cells. CDR3 length: 15 amino acids. Trimming pared 8 bases from V and 0 bases from J, leaving 14 bases between. Germline CDR1 ENHRY, CDR2 SYGVKD. TCR libraries were built from approximately 520 ng of total RNA by linear amplification. TCRdb re-analysed the reads in MiXCR, keeping a single row per CDR3 protein. Among 200,000 or so distinct CDR3 sequences listed, over 60% were seen once. The J gene is TRBJ1-5, the V gene TRBV10-3, with no clear D. The sample consisted of naive CD4+ and CD8+ T cells sorted from blood, pooled from several donors. The sequence came from a pool of human donors in good health; the sample pools cells from several healthy donors. The CDR3 DNA is TGTGCCATCCGCCAGGCGGGTGATAGCAATCAGCCCCAGCATTTT. Its translation: CAIRQAGDSNQPQHF.